Sequencing of this T cell receptor (beta chain) was carried out in a study of shared clonotypes between healthy human individuals. Repertoires were generated with immunoSEQ multiplex PCR, while TCRdb's copy carries only in-frame clones and drops some. The data contain about 670,000 clones, roughly 70% of them singletons. Germline lookup yields CDR1 SGHDT and CDR2 YYEEEE. CDR3 length: 14 residues. Trimming stripped 3 bases from V and 0 bases from J, with 10 bases between. Note on this clone: Distinct nucleotide sequences in the sample also encode this CDR3.

This receptor was taken from a woman in her 30s in good health. Input material: memory CD4+ T cells sorted from blood. The sample's subset: CD45RA-negative fraction. The chain employs TRBV5-6 and TRBJ2-7, with D tentatively TRBD1 (6 bases). The CDR3 nucleotides are TGTGCCAGCAGCTCTTTGGACAGCTCCTACGAGCAGTACTTC. This gives the protein CASSSLDSSYEQYF.